The clone carrying this T cell receptor beta chain has just one count. The record originates from a study of blood T cell repertoires in COVID-19. Looking at the study overall: The United States, Italy and Spain were the sources of the acute and convalescent COVID-19 samples.

The table came from immunoSEQ multiplex PCR; TCRdb's copy has only in-frame clones and leaves some out. The sample records about 190,000 clones, over 70% being singletons. The CDR3 spans 17 residues. In germline, CDR1 is SEHNR, CDR2 FQNEAQ (reference sequence). V lost 4 bases to trimming and J lost 3 bases; unmatched junction nucleotides: 12. The chain combines TRBV7-9 with TRBJ2-5, with 9 positions matching TRBD2. The TCR sequence derives from a man aged 55 to 70 with active or convalescent COVID-19. The sample consisted of peripheral blood. The DNA of the CDR3 is TGTGCCAGCAGCTCGGGTTTGGCTAGCGGGATGGAAGAGACCCAGTACTTC. As protein: CASSSGLASGMEETQYF.